The sequence of this T cell receptor (beta chain) was determined in a study of T cells expressing NK-cell markers (dated by TCRdb to 2019 to 2021). Study-level background: TCR beta-chain repertoires were profiled in sorted CD3+CD56+NKG2C+, CD3+CD56+NKG2C- and CD3+CD56-NKG2C+ T-cell subsets from about 8 donors. Seven of the eight sequenced donors were HCMV-seropositive and one was HCMV-seronegative. Randomly selected healthy volunteers, three men and five women, were used as the eight sequenced donors. Illumina HiSeq 2000/2500, MiSeq or NextSeq was used to sequence libraries as 2 x 150 bp reads. What the study reported, not specific to this receptor: Those dominant clonotypes were again the most abundant among CD3+CD56-NKG2C+ cells in a handful of donors, at roughly 28.3-65%. Whether the expanded NKG2C-expressing T cell clones were specific for HCMV antigens remained unclear. In roughly six donors, the dominant CD3+CD56+NKG2C+ clonotypes ranked among the top 10 CD8+ clonotypes, making up roughly 1.0-8% of CD8+ T cells.

Reads for this sample came from an Illumina HiSeq 2000. 5'RACE template switching, by which a universal primer site and unique molecular identifiers were added, was used to make TCR beta cDNA libraries. Priming for cDNA synthesis came from the TCR beta constant segment, and two successive PCR amplification steps followed. The original pipeline was this. MIGEC handled demultiplexing of the reads and grouping by UMI, while MiTCR was used to assemble and quantify clonotypes. To remove erroneous sequences, TCR cDNA sequences were retained only when supported by two or more reads. Downstream repertoire analysis used the tcR package, and clonotypes were matched across fractions by CDR3 nucleotide sequence plus V segment. VDJmatch was used to annotate antigen specificity against VDJdb, with one amino acid substitution in CDR3 allowed. TCRdb reprocessed the reads; each CDR3 protein sequence makes one entry, and DNA is unavailable. TCRdb, rather than the study authors, made the V and J calls. The table for this sample shows 350,000 to 400,000 distinct CDR3 sequences. The ten most abundant clones make up around 10% of the sample.

For this clonotype: This clone's antigen is unknown.

HCMV serostatus was determined by detecting HCMV-specific IgG in serum with a commercial ELISA kit. Peripheral blood mononuclear cells were isolated from blood by Ficoll density gradient centrifugation. The germline V gene provides CDR1 SGHTS and CDR2 YDEGEE. CDR3 length: 12 amino acids, cysteine to phenylalanine. No coding sequence is recorded. This chain joins TRBV5-8 to TRBJ1-2. The sequencing sample was made of blood T cells: a sorted CD56 or NKG2C T cell subset, CD4+ or CD8+ T cells, or bulk PBMC T cells (not recorded which). This clonotype originated in a woman between 45 and 60 years old in good health. Donor details come from another sample of the same person, matched by shared clones. This receptor has the CDR3 CASSLALYGYTF.